This T cell receptor (beta chain) was captured by sequencing in a study of T cell clonality in common variable immunodeficiency. The study, taken as a whole, reports: Fewer deletions and N-nucleotide insertions were reportedly seen in common variable immunodeficiency TCR beta sequences. Fewer TCRbeta clones were shared among CVID subjects than controls. TCRbeta clonality was increased in CVID versus healthy controls.

The data were produced by immunoSEQ multiplex PCR, yet TCRdb's version contains in-frame clones alone and is incomplete. The record shows some 64,000 clones for this sample, with no singletons present. This clone was counted ten times or more. Its antigen is unknown. The sample was peripheral blood mononuclear cells. This clonotype originated in a person aged 18 to 75 in good health.

CDR3 DNA (partial): TGTGCCAGCAGCAGACTAGCGGGCACAGATACG. Translated: CASSRLAGTDT. The full CDR3 is CASSRLAGTDTQYF. The chain has TRBV7-3 and TRBJ2-3, with TRBD2 identical over 9 bases. The CDR3 end is not reached by the read, which stops 3 residues before it; the germline J gene fills it in. Trimming took 5 bases from V and 1 from J; bases not matched to a gene: 1. CDR1 and CDR2 from the germline V gene are SGHTA and FQGTGA. The CDR3 consists of 14 residues.